This TCR beta chain was sequenced in a study of CD8 T cells in Susac syndrome (dated by TCRdb to the late 2010s). With respect to the entire study: Repertoire sequencing was used to test whether CD8+ T cell activation and differentiation in Susac syndrome was antigen driven. Clonality of the CD8+ T cell repertoire was compared between over 10 healthy donors, about 14 Susac syndrome patients and about 15 multiple sclerosis patients. Beyond this particular receptor, the publication reports: The study acknowledged that relatively few individuals were included in the TCR sequencing and HLA analysis.

RNA was extracted using the RNeasy kit, and about 0.45 to 1 microgram was reverse transcribed with random hexamers. The immunoSEQ multiplex PCR assay, covering 54 Vbeta and 13 Jbeta segments, was used to amplify TCR beta CDR3 regions. To correct PCR amplification bias, a synthetic template baseline was used for both primer optimization and computational correction. The study's processing was this. Only productive sequences were kept, with reads annotated to V, D and J genes according to IMGT and analyzed in immunoSEQ Analyzer. Clonality was computed as one minus Shannon entropy normalized by log2 of the number of productive unique sequences. For each patient and control, public and private clones were evaluated among the 100 most prevalent clones. Clones were defined as Susac-specific when absent from the healthy and MS cohorts, from about 1,100 published viral clones and from other ImmuneACCESS disease sequences. TCRdb passed the public sequencing reads through fastp at Q25 and MiXCR, retaining productive beta sequences. CDR3 protein duplicates are merged, each entry listing the most common genes and DNA. TCRdb, not the authors, supplied the V and J calls. The sample records approximately 75,000 distinct CDR3 sequences, just under 95% of which are singletons. The top ten hold about 0.25% of the sample.

Peripheral blood CD8+ and CD4+ T cells from healthy donors, Susac syndrome patients and multiple sclerosis patients were profiled by high-throughput TCR beta sequencing. The healthy donors served as controls matched for age and sex. Bulk CD8+ and CD4+ T cells were purified by magnetic negative isolation, while CD8+ TEMRA cells were enriched using FACS. Blood was collected in EDTA tubes and processed within 24 hours, with PBMCs isolated through density gradient centrifugation. PBMCs intended for TCR sequencing were cryopreserved in liquid nitrogen and were subsequently thawed in a 37 degrees C water bath. Purity of sorted or isolated CD4+, CD8+ and CD8+ TEMRA cells was at least 90%. From the cysteine through the phenylalanine, the CDR3 covers 15 amino acids. Of the read, only the CDR3 DNA is kept; its 45 bases are in frame from base 1. Trimming takes 3 bases off V and 4 bases off J; junction bases not matched to a gene: 7. According to the germline V gene (reference sequence), CDR1 reads LGHDT and CDR2 reads YNNKEL.

As to this clonotype: It has no known antigen specificity. Base quality data are lacking; no much larger clone is found one base away.

What was sequenced was CD8+ T cells from PBMCs. The chain was built from TRBV3-1 and TRBJ2-7, with 9 bases in between that match TRBD1. The sequence came from a human donor in good health. The CDR3 sequence is CASSQEGQGKYEQYF. The base sequence is TGTGCCAGCAGCCAGGAAGGACAGGGGAAGTACGAGCAGTACTTC.